This T cell receptor beta chain is drawn from a study of cytomegalovirus exposure and HLA in healthy donors. Background on the study: A subsequent analysis stated that the roughly 120 validation repertoires were run on the same platform as the roughly 670 first-cohort repertoires. The study, taken as a whole, reports: Specificity of a few CMV-associated chains for CMV antigens was verified in vitro. Researchers catalogued over 150 TCR beta chains as cytomegalovirus-associated. According to reports, the classifier identified cytomegalovirus status with high specificity and sensitivity.

About this clone: The antigen is not known.

Produced via immunoSEQ multiplex PCR; TCRdb's table is partial and in-frame only. The sample holds 100,000 or so clones; around 88% are singletons and the top ten take roughly 4%. J lost 6 bases, V lost 0 bases, and 9 bases had no gene match. This CDR3 spans 16 amino acids. Per germline, CDR1 MNHEY and CDR2 SMNVEV (reference sequence). The TCR sequence derives from a woman aged 25 to 39 in good health and CMV-seronegative. V is TRBV27 and J is TRBJ1-2; 8 bases are shared with TRBD1. Sequencing was performed on PBMCs. CDR3 bases: TGTGCCAGCAGTTTATCTTACAGGACAGGGACGGATGGCTACACCTTC. Translating it yields CASSLSYRTGTDGYTF.